The sequence of this TCR beta chain was determined in a study of blood T cells in healthy people across ages. This clonotype showed up just a few times. PCR was performed a second time for about 7 to 11 cycles using a sample-barcoded 5' primer and a J-beta primer mix. Unique molecular identifiers of 12 random nucleotides labeled each cDNA. Every sample produced at least 3 million CDR3-containing paired-end reads. TCRdb processed the 5' RACE reads anew with MiXCR; each CDR3 protein has one entry. This sample has about 1.6 million distinct CDR3 sequences, with about 35% found just once. At least 6.5 million PBMCs were isolated per sample. The CDR3 is 16 residues long. Germline CDR1 reads DFQATT; CDR2 reads SNEGSKA (reference sequence). Losses at the gene ends were 3 bases for V and 5 bases for J; bases not matched to a gene: 12.

The V gene is TRBV20-1, the J gene TRBJ2-1; 8 bases map to TRBD2. The receptor comes from a woman aged 25 to 39 in good health. The sequenced material came from blood. The CDR3: CSASHTRGGDHNEQFF. As DNA, the CDR3 is TGCAGTGCTAGCCATACTCGGGGGGGGGATCACAATGAGCAGTTCTTC.